This T cell receptor beta chain was retrieved from a study of T cells in Graves' hyperthyroidism and ophthalmopathy. Stable Graves' hyperthyroidism denoted no ophthalmopathy progression over 18 months. Investigators excluded patients with uncontrolled infection, other autoimmune disease, pregnancy or lactation. PBMCs were derived from 9.5 to 10 ml fresh peripheral blood. The study's findings and limits: The model forecast ophthalmopathy, anticipating it by a median roughly 6.3 months before onset.

Note on this clonotype: Its antigen remains unidentified.

CDR3 length equals 16 residues. Deletions cut 2 bases from V and 2 bases from J, with 14 bases between. The V gene's germline CDR1 is MDHEN and CDR2 SYDVKM. TCR beta CDR3 regions were amplified from RNA. With the HTBI primer set, the TCR CDR3 went through a first round of RT-PCR. TCRdb used MiXCR to reprocess the multiplex PCR reads, holding one entry per CDR3 protein. The table has approximately 330,000 distinct CDR3 sequences, 21% seen once; the top ten hold 50% to 65%. Material: blood. The chain couples TRBV28 to TRBJ2-3, with D perhaps matching TRBD1 (5 bases). This receptor was taken from a woman aged 45-65 years with Graves' hyperthyroidism. DNA of the CDR3: TGTGCCAGCAGTTTAAGTGAGACAGACCCCACAGATACGCAGTATTTT. Its protein product is CASSLSETDPTDTQYF.